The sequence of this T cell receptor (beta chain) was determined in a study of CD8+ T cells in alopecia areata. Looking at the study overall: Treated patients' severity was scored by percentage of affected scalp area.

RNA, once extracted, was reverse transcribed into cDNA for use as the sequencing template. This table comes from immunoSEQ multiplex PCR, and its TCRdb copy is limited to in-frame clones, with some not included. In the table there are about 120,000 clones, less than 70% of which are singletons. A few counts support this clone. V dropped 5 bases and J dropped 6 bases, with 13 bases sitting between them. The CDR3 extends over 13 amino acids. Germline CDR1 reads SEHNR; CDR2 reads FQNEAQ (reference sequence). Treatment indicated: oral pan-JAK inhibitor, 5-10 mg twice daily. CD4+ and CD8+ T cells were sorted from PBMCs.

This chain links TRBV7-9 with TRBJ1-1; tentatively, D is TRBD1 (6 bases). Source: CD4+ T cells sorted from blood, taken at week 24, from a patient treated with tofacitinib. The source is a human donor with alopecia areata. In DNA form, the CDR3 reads TGTGCCAGCAGCACACAGGGTGACGCTGAAGCTTTCTTT. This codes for CASSTQGDAEAFF.